The sequence of this TCR beta chain was determined in a study of technical replicates of blood from several donors. Sequenced by immunoSEQ multiplex PCR; TCRdb stores in-frame clones only, minus some. The sample includes fewer than 80,000 clones, under 90% of them seen just once. CDR3 length equals 15 residues. J was trimmed by 5 bases and V by 0 bases; bases with no gene match: 4. Germline-derived CDR1 and CDR2 are MNHEY and SVGAGI. This clone showed up just once. This chain connects TRBV6-5 to TRBJ2-1, with TRBD2 identical over 7 bases. The TCR comes from a human donor in good health. Some clones in this sample may be carry-over from other donors' samples. Sample: PBMCs. The CDR3 DNA follows: TGTGCCAGCAGTTACTCCCCCCTAGCGGACAATGAGCAGTTCTTC. This gives the protein CASSYSPLADNEQFF.